These T cell receptor beta chains were read from a single sample in a study of blood T cells in healthy people across ages. TCRdb called the 5' RACE reads again in MiXCR, with one record for every CDR3 protein. The sample includes 1,300,000 or so distinct CDR3 sequences, roughly 60% of them seen just once. The sample taken for sequencing was blood. The receptors derive from a man aged 18-30 years in good health. Each CDR3 is given with its conserved first and last residue. The D gene is left open where the match is weak. Rows give clone size only sometimes, using once, few, many, or a class for an expanded clone.

V,J,D,size,CDR3,DNA
TRBV29-1,TRBJ1-2,-,-,CSVDVGGKNYGYTF,TGCAGCGTTGATGTAGGGGGAAAAAACTATGGCTACACCTTC
TRBV27,TRBJ1-6,-,-,CASSSGTYNSPLHF,TGTGCCAGCAGTTCCGGGACTTATAATTCACCCCTCCACTTT
TRBV4-2,TRBJ2-7,-,-,CASSQDIRVSYEQYF,TGTGCCAGCAGCCAAGATATCCGGGTCTCCTACGAGCAGTACTTC
TRBV10-3,TRBJ2-5,-,-,CAISEPGTQETQYF,TGTGCCATCAGTGAGCCAGGTACTCAAGAGACCCAGTACTTC
TRBV14,TRBJ2-6,TRBD2,many,CATARAGAPSGANVLTF,TGTGCCACCGCTAGAGCGGGAGCCCCCTCTGGGGCCAACGTCCTGACTTTC
TRBV10-3,TRBJ2-7,TRBD2,-,CAISGTSGNWYEQYF,TGTGCCATCAGCGGGACTAGCGGGAACTGGTACGAGCAGTACTTC
TRBV18,TRBJ2-2,-,-,CASSPDSLGTGELFF,TGTGCCAGCTCACCGGACAGTCTGGGCACCGGGGAGCTGTTTTTT
TRBV14,TRBJ2-5,-,few,CASSQNQETQYF,TGTGCCAGCAGCCAAAACCAAGAGACCCAGTACTTC
TRBV4-1,TRBJ2-5,TRBD1,-,CASSYGQGKETQYF,TGCGCCAGCAGTTACGGACAGGGGAAAGAGACCCAGTACTTC
TRBV20-1,TRBJ2-4,TRBD2,few,CSALGLAGGAKNIQYF,TGCAGTGCCCTGGGACTAGCGGGGGGGGCCAAAAACATTCAGTACTTC
TRBV4-1,TRBJ1-2,-,few,CASSQVWDGYTF,TGCGCCAGCAGCCAAGTGTGGGATGGCTACACCTTC
TRBV4-2,TRBJ2-7,-,-,CASSQDGGGGPSYEQYF,TGTGCCAGCAGCCAAGATGGGGGCGGGGGTCCTTCCTACGAGCAGTACTTC
TRBV27,TRBJ1-2,-,-,CASNITGRGDYGYTF,TGTGCCAGCAATATCACCGGCAGGGGTGACTATGGCTACACCTTC
TRBV7-9,TRBJ2-4,TRBD1,-,CASSQGDRGQGEQYF,TGTGCCAGCAGCCAAGGGGACAGGGGGCAGGGAGAGCAGTACTTC
TRBV6-2/TRBV6-3,TRBJ1-2,TRBD1,few,CASRPGTDYGYTF,TGTGCCAGCAGACCAGGGACAGACTATGGCTACACCTTC
TRBV10-3,TRBJ1-5,-,-,CAISESGSSNQPQHF,TGTGCCATCAGTGAGTCTGGCAGTTCCAATCAGCCCCAGCATTTT
TRBV20-1,TRBJ2-7,TRBD1,-,CSARWDSSYEQYF,TGCAGTGCTCGCTGGGACAGCTCCTACGAGCAGTACTTC
TRBV12-1,TRBJ2-1,-,-,CASSFLGTGANNEQFF,TGTGCCAGCAGCTTCCTAGGGACAGGGGCCAACAATGAGCAGTTCTTC
TRBV5-1,TRBJ1-2,-,-,CASSWGGSRYGYTF,TGCGCCAGCAGCTGGGGAGGATCGCGTTATGGCTACACCTTC
TRBV29-1,TRBJ2-4,-,few,CSVVPGSKNIQYF,TGCAGCGTTGTTCCAGGGTCCAAAAACATTCAGTACTTC
TRBV12-3/TRBV12-4,TRBJ2-3,TRBD2,-,CATGGLAGEKADTQYF,TGTGCCACCGGGGGACTAGCGGGAGAGAAGGCAGATACGCAGTATTTT
TRBV27,TRBJ1-2,-,few,CATRENGVGHNYGYTF,TGTGCCACCAGGGAGAACGGGGTAGGGCACAACTATGGCTACACCTTC
TRBV7-2,TRBJ1-2,TRBD1,-,CASSGGTGNNYGYTF,TGTGCCAGCAGCGGGGGGACAGGGAATAACTATGGCTACACCTTC
TRBV9,TRBJ2-3,TRBD2,once,CASSVAVFAGVTDTQYF,TGTGCCAGCAGCGTAGCCGTGTTTGCGGGAGTGACAGATACGCAGTATTTT
TRBV29-1,TRBJ1-1,TRBD1,-,CSVHPMGQWNGPGTEAFF,TGCAGCGTTCACCCAATGGGACAGTGGAACGGGCCGGGGACTGAAGCTTTCTTT